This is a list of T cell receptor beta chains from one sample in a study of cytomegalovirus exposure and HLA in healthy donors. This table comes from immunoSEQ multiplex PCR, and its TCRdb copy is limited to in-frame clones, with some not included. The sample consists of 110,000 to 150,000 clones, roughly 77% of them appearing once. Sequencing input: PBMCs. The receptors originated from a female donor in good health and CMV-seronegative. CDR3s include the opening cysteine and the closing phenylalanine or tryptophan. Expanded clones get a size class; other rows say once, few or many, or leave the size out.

CDR3 protein: CASSQEYDRENEKLFF
J gene: TRBJ1-4
V gene: TRBV4-3
clone size: -

CDR3 protein: CASSQFTGRMNGYTF
J gene: TRBJ1-2
V gene: TRBV4-3
clone size: -

CDR3 protein: CASSSGGFYEQYF
J gene: TRBJ2-7
V gene: TRBV7-2
clone size: few

CDR3 protein: CASSTGRDENEQFF
J gene: TRBJ2-1
V gene: TRBV27
clone size: -

CDR3 protein: CASSLDRGQDQPQHF
J gene: TRBJ1-5
V gene: TRBV7-2
clone size: -

CDR3 protein: CASSEFLGTGIYGYTF
J gene: TRBJ1-2
V gene: TRBV2
clone size: -

CDR3 protein: CASSSQGFVTEAFF
J gene: TRBJ1-1
V gene: TRBV5-1
clone size: few

CDR3 protein: CASSMGQGLTGELFF
J gene: TRBJ2-2
V gene: TRBV19
clone size: -

CDR3 protein: CASSHGTTYEQYF
J gene: TRBJ2-7
V gene: TRBV5-1
clone size: few

CDR3 protein: CASSLEGLGQGVYIQYF
J gene: TRBJ2-4
V gene: TRBV5-5
clone size: once

CDR3 protein: CASSLPPRLAGNTGELFF
J gene: TRBJ2-2
V gene: TRBV28
clone size: -

CDR3 protein: CASSDSRGGDTQYF
J gene: TRBJ2-3
V gene: TRBV6-4
clone size: few

CDR3 protein: CASSLDSLYGYTF
J gene: TRBJ1-2
V gene: TRBV7-9
clone size: -

CDR3 protein: CASTPSLSGDTIYF
J gene: TRBJ1-3
V gene: TRBV19
clone size: once

CDR3 protein: CASSSGTGANEQYF
J gene: TRBJ2-7
V gene: TRBV7-3
clone size: -

CDR3 protein: CASSLQGGGTDTQYF
J gene: TRBJ2-3
V gene: TRBV4-3
clone size: -

CDR3 protein: CASSFGWTSINEQFF
J gene: TRBJ2-1
V gene: TRBV5-1
clone size: -

CDR3 protein: CASSLAPRGRRADYGYTF
J gene: TRBJ1-2
V gene: TRBV7-6
clone size: -

CDR3 protein: CASSLSLAGGSYEQYF
J gene: TRBJ2-7
V gene: TRBV28
clone size: -

CDR3 protein: CASSYDGQGARGYTF
J gene: TRBJ1-2
V gene: TRBV6-5
clone size: -

CDR3 protein: CASSRGGQSSYNEQFF
J gene: TRBJ2-1
V gene: TRBV9
clone size: -

CDR3 protein: CASSVRREKLFF
J gene: TRBJ1-4
V gene: TRBV6-1
clone size: -

CDR3 protein: CASSPEQSSYNSPLHF
J gene: TRBJ1-6
V gene: TRBV18
clone size: -

CDR3 protein: CASSTSGSINEQFF
J gene: TRBJ2-1
V gene: TRBV10-1
clone size: -

CDR3 protein: CASSLSAGGWNEQFF
J gene: TRBJ2-1
V gene: TRBV5-1
clone size: -

CDR3 protein: CASSRRELNYGYTF
J gene: TRBJ1-2
V gene: TRBV19
clone size: -